Described below is a single TCR beta chain sequence and its context. The sample is drawn from a study of blood T cell repertoires in COVID-19. Study in general: Acute and convalescent COVID-19 samples came from the United States, Italy and Spain. From T cells, B-cell-depleted T cells, or PBMCs came the material, which was cDNA or gDNA.

Authors' processing steps: For nucleated cells, counts were estimated from reference gene primer amplification. Produced via immunoSEQ multiplex PCR; TCRdb's table is partial and in-frame only. D and trimming come from the DNA, and the V and J calls and clone size come from that table. The sample yields fewer than 140,000 clones, under 90% seen once. This sequence was found in a woman aged 55 to 70 with acute or convalescent COVID-19. The specimen was peripheral blood.

CDR3 in amino acids: CASSYRGASQPQHF. DNA of the CDR3: TGTGCCAGCAGTTACAGGGGCGCCAGTCAGCCCCAGCATTTT. The rearrangement links TRBV3-1 (or the pseudogene TRBV3-2) to TRBJ1-5; 7 bases map to TRBD1. Germline assignment: CDR1 LGHDT and CDR2 YNNKEL (reference sequence). This CDR3 is 14 amino acids long. V trimming: 6 bases; J trimming: 6 bases; junction bases outside the gene matches: 8.